This T cell receptor (beta chain) comes out of a study of beta chain features in type 1 diabetes. Trimming shortened V by 3 bases and J by 3 bases, and 12 bases separated the two germline ends. The CDR3 is made up of 14 amino acids. CDR1 and CDR2 (germline): SGHTA, FQGNSA. The isolated RNA, all of it, was reverse transcribed, so expressed TCRB transcripts were what got sequenced. TCRdb's table, derived via immunoSEQ multiplex PCR, lists solely in-frame clones and lacks some. The repertoire includes 200,000 to 300,000 clones, around 9.9% of them detected once, and 0.017% sits in the top ten. This clone was found a few times. What it binds is unknown. The study, taken as a whole, reports: Within each of all four CD4+ subsets, Type 1 diabetes patients had TCRB CDR3s that were moderately but significantly shorter.

The sequence came from a man in his thirties or forties with type 1 diabetes. The sample consisted of naive CD4+ T cells from blood. The chain combines TRBV7-2 with TRBJ2-7; D is ambiguous. CDR3 residues: CASSFPAGGYEQYF. For the CDR3, the DNA is TGTGCCAGCAGCTTTCCGGCAGGTGGCTACGAGCAGTACTTC.